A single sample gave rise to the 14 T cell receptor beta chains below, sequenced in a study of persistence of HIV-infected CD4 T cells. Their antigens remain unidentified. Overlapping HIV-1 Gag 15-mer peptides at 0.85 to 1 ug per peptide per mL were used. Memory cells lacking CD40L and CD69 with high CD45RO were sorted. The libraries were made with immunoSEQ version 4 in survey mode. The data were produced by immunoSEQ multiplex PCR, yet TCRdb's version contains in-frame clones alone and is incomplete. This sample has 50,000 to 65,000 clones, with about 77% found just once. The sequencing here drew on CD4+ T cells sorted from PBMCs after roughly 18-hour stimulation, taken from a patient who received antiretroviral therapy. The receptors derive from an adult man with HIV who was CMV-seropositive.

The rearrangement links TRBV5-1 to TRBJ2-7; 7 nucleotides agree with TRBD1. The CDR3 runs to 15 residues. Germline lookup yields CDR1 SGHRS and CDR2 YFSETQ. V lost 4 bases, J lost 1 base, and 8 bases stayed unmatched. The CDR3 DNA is TGCGCCAGCAGCCTAGACAGGGCCTTATCCTACGAGCAGTACTTC. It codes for CASSLDRALSYEQYF.

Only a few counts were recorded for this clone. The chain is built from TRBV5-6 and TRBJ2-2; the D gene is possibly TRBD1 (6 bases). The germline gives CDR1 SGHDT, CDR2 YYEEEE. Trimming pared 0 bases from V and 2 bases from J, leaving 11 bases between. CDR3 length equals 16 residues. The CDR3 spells CASSLAGHLNTGELFF. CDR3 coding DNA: TGTGCCAGCAGCTTGGCGGGACACTTAAACACCGGGGAGCTGTTTTTT.

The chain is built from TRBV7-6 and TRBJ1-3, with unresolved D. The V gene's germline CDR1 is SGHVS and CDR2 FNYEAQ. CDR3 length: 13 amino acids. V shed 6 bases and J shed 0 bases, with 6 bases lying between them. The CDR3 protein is CASSVGSGNTIYF. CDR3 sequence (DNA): TGTGCCAGCAGTGTGGGCTCTGGAAACACCATATATTTT.

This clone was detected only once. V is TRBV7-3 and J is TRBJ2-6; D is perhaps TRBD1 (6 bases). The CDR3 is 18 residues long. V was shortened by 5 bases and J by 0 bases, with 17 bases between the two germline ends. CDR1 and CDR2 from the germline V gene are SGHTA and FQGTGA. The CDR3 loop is CASSPQGLQFSGANVLTF. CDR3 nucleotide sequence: TGTGCCAGCAGCCCCCAGGGGCTCCAATTCTCTGGGGCCAACGTCCTGACTTTC.

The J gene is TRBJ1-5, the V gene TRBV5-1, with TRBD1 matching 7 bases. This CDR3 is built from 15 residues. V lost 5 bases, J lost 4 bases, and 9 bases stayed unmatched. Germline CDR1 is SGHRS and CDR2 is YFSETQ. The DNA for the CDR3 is TGCGCCAGCAGGGCCGGGACAGCTCCTAATCAGCCCCAGCATTTT. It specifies CASRAGTAPNQPQHF.

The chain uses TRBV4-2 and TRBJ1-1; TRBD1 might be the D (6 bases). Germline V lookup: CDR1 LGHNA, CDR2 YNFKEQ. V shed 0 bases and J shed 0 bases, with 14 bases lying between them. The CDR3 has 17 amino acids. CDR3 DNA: TGTGCCAGCAGCCAAGAAGCCAGGGGAACATTGAACACTGAAGCTTTCTTT. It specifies CASSQEARGTLNTEAFF.

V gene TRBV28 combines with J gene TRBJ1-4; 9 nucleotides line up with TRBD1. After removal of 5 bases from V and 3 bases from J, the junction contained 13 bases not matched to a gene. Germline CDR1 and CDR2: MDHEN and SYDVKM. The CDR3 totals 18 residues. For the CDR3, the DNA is TGTGCCAGCAGTCCACCGGGACAGGGATGGTTAGCTAATGAAAAACTGTTTTTT. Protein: CASSPPGQGWLANEKLFF. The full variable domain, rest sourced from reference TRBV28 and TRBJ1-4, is DVKVTQSSRYLVKRTGEKVFLECVQDMDHENMFWYRQDPGLGLRLIYFSYDVKMKEKGDIPEGYSVSREKKERFSLILESASTNQTSMYLCASSPPGQGWLANEKLFFGSGTQLSVL.

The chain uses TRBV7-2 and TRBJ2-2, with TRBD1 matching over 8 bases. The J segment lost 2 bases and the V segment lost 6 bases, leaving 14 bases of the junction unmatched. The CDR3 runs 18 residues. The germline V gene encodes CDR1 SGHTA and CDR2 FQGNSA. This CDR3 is CASRTPRGAGGNTGELFF. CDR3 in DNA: TGTGCCAGCAGAACACCCCGCGGGGCAGGGGGCAACACCGGGGAGCTGTTTTTT.

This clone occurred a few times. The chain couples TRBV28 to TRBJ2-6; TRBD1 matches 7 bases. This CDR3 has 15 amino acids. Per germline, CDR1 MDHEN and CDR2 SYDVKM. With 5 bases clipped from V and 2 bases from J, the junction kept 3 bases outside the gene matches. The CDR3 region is CASSPQGTGANVLTF. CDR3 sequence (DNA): TGTGCCAGCAGTCCACAGGGGACTGGGGCCAACGTCCTGACTTTC.

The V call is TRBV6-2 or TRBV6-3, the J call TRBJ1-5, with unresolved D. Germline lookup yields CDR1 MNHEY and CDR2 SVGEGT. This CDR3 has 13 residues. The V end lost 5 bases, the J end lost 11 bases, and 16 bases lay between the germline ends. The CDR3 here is CASSRHRERTQHF. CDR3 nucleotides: TGTGCCAGCAGTCGTCACCGGGAAAGGACCCAGCATTTT.

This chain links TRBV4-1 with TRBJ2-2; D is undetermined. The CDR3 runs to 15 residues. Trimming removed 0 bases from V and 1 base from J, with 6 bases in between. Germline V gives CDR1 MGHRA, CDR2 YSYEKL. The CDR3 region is CASSQEHGNTGELFF. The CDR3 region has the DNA TGCGCCAGCAGCCAAGAGCACGGGAACACCGGGGAGCTGTTTTTT.

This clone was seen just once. The CDR3 loop is CASRDVRNEQFF. Here the CDR3 DNA reads TGTGCCAGCAGGGATGTTAGAAATGAGCAGTTCTTC. The chain joins TRBV6-5 to TRBJ2-1; D call uncertain. Trimming stripped 6 bases from V and 7 bases from J, with 10 bases between. CDR3 length: 12 amino acids. Germline CDR1 reads MNHEY; CDR2 reads SVGAGI.

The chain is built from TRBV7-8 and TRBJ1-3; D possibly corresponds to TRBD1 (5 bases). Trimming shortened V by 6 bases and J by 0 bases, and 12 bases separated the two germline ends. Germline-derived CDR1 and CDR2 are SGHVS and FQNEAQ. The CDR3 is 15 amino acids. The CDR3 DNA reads TGTGCCAGCAGATCGGGACCGACCTCTGGAAACACCATATATTTT. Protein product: CASRSGPTSGNTIYF.

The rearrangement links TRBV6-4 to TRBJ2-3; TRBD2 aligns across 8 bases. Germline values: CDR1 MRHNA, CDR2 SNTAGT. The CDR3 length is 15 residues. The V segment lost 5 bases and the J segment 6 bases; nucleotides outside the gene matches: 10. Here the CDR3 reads CASSPQGGGIDTQYF. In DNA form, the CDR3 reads TGTGCCAGCAGTCCGCAAGGCGGGGGGATTGATACGCAGTATTTT.